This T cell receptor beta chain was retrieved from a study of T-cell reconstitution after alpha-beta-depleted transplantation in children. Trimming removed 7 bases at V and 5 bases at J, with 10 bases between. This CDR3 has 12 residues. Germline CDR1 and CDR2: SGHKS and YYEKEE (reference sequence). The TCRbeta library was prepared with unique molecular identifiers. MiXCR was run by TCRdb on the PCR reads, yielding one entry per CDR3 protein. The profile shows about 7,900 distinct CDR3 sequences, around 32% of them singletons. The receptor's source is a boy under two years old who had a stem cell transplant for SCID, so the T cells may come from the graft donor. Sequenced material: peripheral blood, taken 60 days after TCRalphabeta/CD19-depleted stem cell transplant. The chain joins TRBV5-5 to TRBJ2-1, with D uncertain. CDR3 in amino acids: CASGPAHNEQFF. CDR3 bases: TGTGCCAGCGGGCCCGCTCACAATGAGCAGTTCTTC.